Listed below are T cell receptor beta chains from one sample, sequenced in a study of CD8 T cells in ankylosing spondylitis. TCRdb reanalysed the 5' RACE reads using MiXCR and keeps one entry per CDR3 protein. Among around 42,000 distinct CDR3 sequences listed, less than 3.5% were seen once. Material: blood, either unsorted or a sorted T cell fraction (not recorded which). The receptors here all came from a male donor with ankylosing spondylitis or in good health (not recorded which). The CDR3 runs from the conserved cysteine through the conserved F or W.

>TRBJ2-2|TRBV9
CASSVEGTVRNTGELFF
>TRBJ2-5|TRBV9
CASSVAPTYQETQYF
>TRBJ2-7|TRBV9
CASSVGAGEDSYEQYF
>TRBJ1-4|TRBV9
CASSARDSNEKLFF
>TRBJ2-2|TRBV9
CASSEGAYGTGELFF
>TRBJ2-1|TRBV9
CASSVGGVGSSYNEQFF
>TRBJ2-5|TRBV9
CASSSSTGRRETQYF
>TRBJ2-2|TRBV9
CASSPHWSGKAGELFF
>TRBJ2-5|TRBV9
CASSVTSRSPGETQYF
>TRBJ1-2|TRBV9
CASSGPGGPTHLYGYTF
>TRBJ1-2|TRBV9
CASSVAGYGYTF
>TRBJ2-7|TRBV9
CASSVGQKGREQYF
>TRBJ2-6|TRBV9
CASSGRRPGGANVLTF
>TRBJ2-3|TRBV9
CASSVDVRGNTQYF
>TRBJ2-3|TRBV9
CASSGVLASGRGSDTQYF
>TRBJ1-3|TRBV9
CASSVNPSGNTIYF
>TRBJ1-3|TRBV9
CASSVDASFSGNTIYF
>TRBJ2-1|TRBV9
CASSAPWGHEQFF
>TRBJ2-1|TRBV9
CASSVDAGAYNEQFF
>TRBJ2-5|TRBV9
CASSDSLKETQYF
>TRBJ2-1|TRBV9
CASSAGQGANEQFF
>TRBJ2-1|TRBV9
CASSPLGLHNEQFF
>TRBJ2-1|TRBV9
CASSVPRGSSYNEQFF
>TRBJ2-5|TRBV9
CASSSQIAGSQETQYF
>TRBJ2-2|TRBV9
CASSPGGAGGTGELFF
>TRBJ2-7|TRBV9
CASSRGQGTYEQYF
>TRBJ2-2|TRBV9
CASSSYTGELFF
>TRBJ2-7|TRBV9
CASSVGTGASYEQYF
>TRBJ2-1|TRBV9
CASSVGDNNEQFF
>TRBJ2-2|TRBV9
CASSATSGLGGTGELFF
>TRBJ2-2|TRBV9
CASSVDRGPGELFF
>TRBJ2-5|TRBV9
CASSAGEGETQYF
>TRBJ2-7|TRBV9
CASSLRVSSYEQYF
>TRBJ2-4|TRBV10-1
CASSEQGLAENIQYF
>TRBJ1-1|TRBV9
CASSVDYGEAFF
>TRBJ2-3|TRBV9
CASSNRDTDTQYF
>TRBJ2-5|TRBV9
CASSVDLGFQETQYF
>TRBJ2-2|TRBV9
CASSVSGRAVGELFF
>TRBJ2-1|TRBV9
CASSPWEGAYNEQFF
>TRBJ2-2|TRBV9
CASSVVAGEGELFF
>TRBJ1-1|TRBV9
CASSVGNRGATEAFF
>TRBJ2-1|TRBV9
CASSVGAPSGSWNEQFF
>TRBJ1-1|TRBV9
CASSEWGNTEAFF
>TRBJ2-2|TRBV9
CASSVVPGANTGELFF
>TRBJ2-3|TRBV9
CASSVSAGPGDTQYF